One and the same sample provided the 10 T cell receptor beta chains below, sequenced in a study of T cells in Graves' hyperthyroidism and ophthalmopathy. TCR beta CDR3 region amplification was performed from RNA transcripts. Using the HTBI primer set, a first-round RT-PCR was run on the TCR CDR3. In TCRdb, the multiplex PCR reads were re-called with MiXCR into one record per CDR3 protein. The table has 700,000 to 950,000 distinct CDR3 sequences, 35% seen once. Input material: blood. The origin of the receptors is a woman aged 40-49 years with Graves' hyperthyroidism.

This chain connects TRBV20-1 to TRBJ2-5; TRBD2 agrees at 9 bases. V gave up 2 bases and J gave up 1 base; unmatched junction bases: 11. The CDR3 runs 17 residues. Germline V gives CDR1 DFQATT, CDR2 SNEGSKA (reference sequence). The CDR3 coding sequence is TGCAGTGCTAGACCCTGGGGGCTAGCGGGGTTCCAAGAGACCCAGTACTTC. It specifies CSARPWGLAGFQETQYF.

The chain employs TRBV7-2 and TRBJ2-2; 9 bases fit TRBD1. V trimming: 5 bases; J trimming: 0 bases; junction bases outside the gene matches: 16. This CDR3 region has 20 residues. Germline V lookup: CDR1 SGHTA, CDR2 FQGNSA. The CDR3 spells CTSSGPGAKNRGPNTGELFF. CDR3 DNA sequence: TGTACCAGCAGCGGCCCTGGGGCAAAGAACAGGGGGCCGAACACCGGGGAGCTGTTTTTT. The full variable domain, rest sourced from reference TRBV7-2 and TRBJ2-2, is GAGVSQSPSNKVTEKGKDVELRCDPISGHTALYWYRQSLGQGLEFLIYFQGNSAPDKSGLPSDRFSAERTGGSVSTLTIQRTQQEDSAVYLCTSSGPGAKNRGPNTGELFFGEGSRLTVL.

With respect to this clonotype: This could be a read error, since a much larger clone is one nucleotide away. The conserved final phenylalanine or tryptophan is absent from the CDR3, which likely points to a read error. The chain uses TRBV29-1 and TRBJ1-2; TRBD1 might be the D (5 bases). CDR1 and CDR2 (germline): SQVTM, ANQGSEA. V was pared by 5 bases and J by 4 bases, with 14 bases between. CDR3 length: 13 residues. As DNA, the CDR3 is TGCAGCGTTTTAGACAGTTCTCCCTATGGCTACACCTCC. Amino acid sequence: CSVLDSSPYGYTS.

The chain combines TRBV6-1 with TRBJ1-4; 7 positions match TRBD1. This CDR3 region has 15 residues. J was trimmed by 6 bases and V by 3 bases; bases with no gene match: 7. Germline CDR1 reads MNHNS; CDR2 reads SASEGT. DNA of the CDR3: TGTGCCAGCAGTGACAAAGGGACAGAAGATGAAAAACTGTTTTTT. Protein: CASSDKGTEDEKLFF.

In the case of this clonotype: The conserved phenylalanine or tryptophan normally closing the CDR3 is absent here, so this likely arose from a read error. V and J are TRBV6-5 and TRBJ2-7; the D is unclear. CDR3 length equals 16 residues. V lost 5 bases to trimming and J lost 3 bases, with 20 bases between them. Germline V gene lookup returns CDR1 MNHEY and CDR2 SVGAGI. The CDR3 region has the DNA TGTGCCAGCAGTGCCCATCCCGACACCCGGAGCTACGAGCAGTACCTC. Translation gives CASSAHPDTRSYEQYL.

This clonotype was seen more than once but under ten times. J is TRBJ2-1 and V is TRBV10-3; 8 nucleotides agree with TRBD2. This CDR3 is 13 amino acids long. V dropped 10 bases and J dropped 6; count of bases not matched to a gene: 8. CDR1 and CDR2 (germline): ENHRY, SYGVKD. CDR3 residues: CATQAGAGNEQFF. For the CDR3, the DNA is TGTGCCACCCAAGCGGGAGCGGGCAATGAGCAGTTCTTC.

This clonotype appeared many times. V gene TRBV10-3 combines with J gene TRBJ2-5, with unresolved D. V gave up 3 bases and J gave up 2 bases, with 10 bases separating them. The germline gives CDR1 ENHRY, CDR2 SYGVKD. The CDR3 runs 14 residues. In DNA form, the CDR3 reads TGTGCCATCAGTGAAGTGGGCGGACAAGAGACCCAGTACTTC. It translates to CAISEVGGQETQYF.

This clonotype was picked up many times. V usage is TRBV11-2 and J usage is TRBJ2-5; D is possibly TRBD2 (5 bases). Germline V gives CDR1 SGHAT, CDR2 FQNNGV. Trimming pared 6 bases from V and 4 bases from J, leaving 9 bases between. The length of the CDR3 is 12 residues. The CDR3 sequence: CASRPLGETQYF. The DNA of the CDR3 is TGTGCCAGCAGGCCACTAGGAGAGACCCAGTACTTC.

This sequence joins TRBV6-2 or TRBV6-3 and TRBJ1-2; D is unresolved. The CDR3 runs to 14 residues. Germline-derived CDR1 and CDR2 are MNHEY and SVGEGT. Trimming took 2 bases from V and 4 from J, leaving 11 bases between them. CDR3 region: CASSYAGSSYGYTF. The CDR3 DNA reads as TGTGCCAGCAGTTACGCGGGGTCAAGCTATGGCTACACCTTC.

This clonotype was picked up many times. The CDR3 here is CASIQGGATNEKLFF. The CDR3 DNA reads as TGTGCCAGCATACAGGGGGGGGCAACTAATGAAAAACTGTTTTTT. The gene calls are TRBV2 and TRBJ1-4, with 8 bases lining up with TRBD1. Trimming at V came to 7 bases and at J to 0 bases, leaving 4 bases not matched to a gene. Germline assignment: CDR1 SNHLY and CDR2 FYNNEI. The CDR3 extends over 15 amino acids.